A selection of T cell receptor beta chains follows, all from one sample in a study of response to subunit inactivated influenza vaccine. Each CDR3 protein gets one entry after TCRdb re-called the RT-PCR reads with MiXCR. The sample records 490,000 or so distinct CDR3 sequences, less than 10% being singletons. Here the sequenced sample was PBMCs from blood, taken roughly 24 months after vaccination. Receptors originate from a man between 50 and 69 years old who received an inactivated influenza vaccine. CDR3s include the opening cysteine and the closing phenylalanine or tryptophan. D genes are given only for firm matches. A row's size may be missing; if present it is once, few, many or a size class.

clone size	D gene	J gene	V gene	CDR3 protein	CDR3 DNA
many	NA	TRBJ2-7	TRBV5-1	CASSLRVGGEQYF	TGCGCCAGCAGCTTGAGGGTAGGTGGCGAGCAGTACTTC
many	TRBD1	TRBJ2-2	TRBV7-9	CASSLGQGANGELFF	TGTGCCAGCAGCTTAGGACAGGGGGCGAACGGGGAGCTGTTTTTT
NA	NA	TRBJ2-7	TRBV25-1	CASSPARTSKDYEQYF	TGTGCCAGCAGTCCGGCCCGCACTAGCAAGGATTACGAGCAGTACTTC
few	NA	TRBJ2-7	TRBV4-2	CASSQTGPRLSSEQYF	TGTGCCAGCAGTCAGACCGGGCCTAGACTAAGCAGCGAGCAGTACTTC
many	TRBD1	TRBJ2-1	TRBV5-1	CASSVTGVHEQFF	TGCGCCAGCAGCGTGACAGGGGTCCATGAGCAGTTCTTC
many	NA	TRBJ1-2	TRBV7-2	CASSYPSGGGSYGYTF	TGTGCCAGCAGCTACCCCTCTGGTGGGGGTTCTTATGGCTACACCTTC
many	NA	TRBJ2-3	TRBV12-3/TRBV12-4	CASRRSTDTQYF	TGTGCCAGCAGACGGAGCACAGATACGCAGTATTTT
few	NA	TRBJ1-2	TRBV12-3/TRBV12-4	CASTPRQTTVNYGYTF	TGTGCCAGCACCCCCCGACAGACGACTGTTAACTATGGCTACACCTTC
NA	TRBD2	TRBJ2-3	TRBV11-2	CASSFLAGGSTDTQYF	TGTGCCAGCAGCTTTCTAGCGGGGGGTAGCACAGATACGCAGTATTTT
few	NA	TRBJ2-5	TRBV7-8	CASSSRAIQETQYF	TGTGCCAGCAGCTCCCGAGCCATCCAAGAGACCCAGTACTTC
few	NA	TRBJ2-3	TRBV12-3/TRBV12-4	CASSLGATRGTQYF	TGTGCCAGCAGTTTAGGTGCTACGCGCGGTACGCAGTATTTT
NA	NA	TRBJ2-5	TRBV7-2	CASSQGGLGAETQYF	TGTGCCAGCAGCCAGGGCGGGTTGGGGGCGGAGACCCAGTACTTC
few	NA	TRBJ1-4	TRBV10-3	CAISRGVGEKLFF	TGTGCCATCAGCCGTGGAGTTGGTGAAAAACTGTTTTTT
many	TRBD2	TRBJ2-7	TRBV7-8	CASSFPSFASGRYSYEQYF	TGTGCCAGCAGCTTCCCGTCCTTTGCTAGCGGGAGGTACTCCTACGAGCAGTACTTC
few	TRBD2	TRBJ2-2	TRBV19	CASSWRENAGELFF	TGTGCCAGTAGCTGGCGGGAGAACGCCGGGGAGCTGTTTTTT
NA	TRBD2	TRBJ2-3	TRBV5-1	CASSSGTNQYF	TGCGCCAGCAGCAGCGGGACTAACCAGTATTTT
NA	NA	TRBJ2-3	TRBV7-2	CASSPTRGSDTQYF	TGTGCCAGCAGCCCGACGCGGGGATCAGATACGCAGTATTTT
many	NA	TRBJ2-1	TRBV2	CASSEERGRRQFF	TGTGCCAGCAGTGAAGAACGGGGCCGGCGGCAGTTCTTC
NA	TRBD1	TRBJ2-6	TRBV28	CASSDLNRGALSGANVLTF	TGTGCCAGCAGTGACCTGAACAGGGGAGCCCTCTCTGGGGCCAACGTCCTGACTTTC
many	NA	TRBJ1-2	TRBV5-5	CASRQYDSYGYTF	TGTGCCAGCAGACAATACGATAGCTATGGCTACACCTTC
NA	NA	TRBJ1-6	TRBV3-1	CASSQDSKTGSPLHF	TGTGCCAGCAGCCAAGACAGCAAGACTGGTTCACCCCTCCACTTT
many	NA	TRBJ1-2	TRBV7-2	CASSQGRPANYGYTF	TGTGCCAGCAGCCAGGGACGGCCAGCTAACTATGGCTACACCTTC
NA	NA	TRBJ2-2	TRBV15	CATSRLTNTGELFF	TGTGCCACCAGCCGGCTAACAAACACCGGGGAGCTGTTTTTT
NA	TRBD1	TRBJ1-2	TRBV5-5	CASRVQGANGYTF	TGTGCCAGCAGAGTGCAGGGGGCTAATGGCTACACCTTC
many	NA	TRBJ1-1	TRBV20-1	CSASGRVNTEAFF	TGCAGTGCTAGTGGCAGGGTGAACACTGAAGCTTTCTTT
NA	NA	TRBJ1-2	TRBV20-1	CSGGRRSNYGYTF	TGCAGTGGTGGCAGACGGTCAAACTATGGCTACACCTTC
few	NA	TRBJ2-3	TRBV6-1	CASRRVPTDTQYF	TGTGCCAGCAGGCGCGTTCCGACAGATACGCAGTATTTT
many	NA	TRBJ2-2	TRBV5-6	CASSLTVGELFF	TGTGCCAGCAGCTTGACGGTCGGGGAGCTGTTTTTT
many	NA	TRBJ2-1	TRBV2	CASSGTSSYNEQFF	TGTGCCAGCAGTGGGACATCTAGTTACAATGAGCAGTTCTTC
NA	NA	TRBJ1-1	TRBV6-2/TRBV6-3	CASSYEKNTEAFF	TGTGCCAGCAGTTACGAAAAGAACACTGAAGCTTTCTTT
few	NA	TRBJ1-3	TRBV5-1	CASSLGGPGNTIYF	TGCGCCAGCAGCTTGGGGGGACCTGGAAACACCATATATTTT
few	TRBD2	TRBJ2-5	TRBV29-1	CSVEDRGGGQETQYF	TGCAGCGTTGAAGATCGGGGCGGGGGCCAAGAGACCCAGTACTTC
NA	NA	TRBJ2-3	TRBV7-2	CASSLEGGRQDTQYF	TGTGCCAGCAGCTTAGAGGGGGGGCGCCAAGATACGCAGTATTTT
few	TRBD2	TRBJ2-5	TRBV9	CASRGGLDPLGTQYF	TGTGCCAGCCGAGGAGGACTAGACCCTCTGGGGACCCAGTACTTC
many	TRBD2	TRBJ2-7	TRBV9	CASSEAPSGRVYEQYF	TGTGCCAGCAGCGAGGCCCCCAGCGGGAGAGTCTACGAGCAGTACTTC
many	NA	TRBJ1-2	TRBV7-9	CASSLGDPHYGYTF	TGTGCCAGCAGCTTAGGAGATCCGCACTATGGCTACACCTTC
NA	TRBD2	TRBJ2-7	TRBV7-9	CASSLVGGGNSYEQYF	TGTGCCAGCAGCTTAGTCGGCGGGGGTAACTCCTACGAGCAGTACTTC
NA	NA	TRBJ1-5	TRBV10-3	CATRGGAGGSNQPQHF	TGTGCCACTCGGGGCGGCGCGGGGGGTAGCAATCAGCCCCAGCATTTT
few	NA	TRBJ2-1	TRBV6-2/TRBV6-3	CASSYSGPRDVSYNEQFF	TGTGCCAGCAGTTACTCTGGTCCGAGGGATGTGTCCTACAATGAGCAGTTCTTC
NA	NA	TRBJ2-2	TRBV29-1	CSVPRRGNTGELFF	TGCAGCGTGCCTAGGAGGGGAAACACCGGGGAGCTGTTTTTT
few	NA	TRBJ1-5	TRBV12-3/TRBV12-4	CASSTHLDQPQHF	TGTGCCAGCAGTACACACCTGGATCAGCCCCAGCATTTT
few	NA	TRBJ2-2	TRBV5-1	CASSLALATNTGELFF	TGCGCCAGCAGCTTGGCCCTGGCAACGAACACCGGGGAGCTGTTTTTT
few	NA	TRBJ1-5	TRBV6-5	CASSYTNQGLQHF	TGTGCCAGCAGTTACACAAATCAGGGGCTCCAGCATTTT
many	NA	TRBJ2-1	TRBV11-1	CASSFPKTQSSYNEQFF	TGTGCCAGCAGCTTCCCGAAGACTCAAAGCTCCTACAATGAGCAGTTCTTC
NA	TRBD2	TRBJ2-5	TRBV12-3/TRBV12-4	CASSFSAGGETQYF	TGTGCCAGCAGTTTCTCGGCGGGAGGTGAGACCCAGTACTTC
NA	NA	TRBJ2-2	TRBV15	CATSSSGTENTGELFF	TGTGCCACCAGCAGCAGTGGGACCGAGAACACCGGGGAGCTGTTTTTT
few	NA	TRBJ2-3	TRBV11-2	CASSLGRFTDTQYF	TGTGCCAGCAGCTTAGGACGGTTCACAGATACGCAGTATTTT
many	NA	TRBJ1-5	TRBV5-6	CASSLGLSNQPQHF	TGTGCCAGCAGCTTGGGGCTGAGCAATCAGCCCCAGCATTTT
many	TRBD1	TRBJ2-7	TRBV20-1	CSATDRGQLLRSSYEQYF	TGCAGTGCCACGGACAGGGGCCAACTTTTAAGGAGCTCCTACGAGCAGTACTTC
many	TRBD2	TRBJ2-3	TRBV19	CASSSRAGSTDTQYF	TGTGCCAGTAGTAGCCGAGCGGGGAGCACAGATACGCAGTATTTT
NA	NA	TRBJ2-5	TRBV24-1	CATSDLVTQYF	TGTGCCACCAGTGATCTTGTGACCCAGTACTTC
NA	TRBD2	TRBJ2-1	TRBV20-1	CSATDHEREGRRINEQFF	TGCAGTGCTACCGACCATGAGCGGGAGGGGCGACGGATCAATGAGCAGTTCTTC